The present T cell receptor beta chain was sequenced within a study of spatial heterogeneity in lung cancer. As for the study in general: Alpha-chain sequences were detected in numbers that were consistently lower than beta-chain sequences. There were, on average, more than eight raw-read appearances for each unique TCR and UMI combination.

On each TCR cDNA molecule, a unique molecular identifier was present. TCRdb called the 5' RACE reads again in MiXCR, with one record for every CDR3 protein. The table has about 48,000 distinct CDR3 sequences, less than 5.5% seen once; the top ten hold around 10%. The time point denotes: sample taken at primary tumor resection. Whole RNA from tumor, nontumor lung or frozen PBMC was sequenced unsorted. The donor group consisted of some 70 patients who had untreated, early-stage non-small cell lung cancer. In its sample, this clonotype was seen many times. This material consisted of PBMCs, taken at surgery. The clonotype was recovered from a male donor with early-stage non-small cell lung cancer.

CDR3 region: CASTVGHQPQHF. CDR3 nucleotides: TGTGCCAGCACCGTCGGACACCAGCCCCAGCATTTT. The chain links TRBV12-3 or TRBV12-4 to TRBJ1-5; perhaps TRBD1 as D (5 bases). This CDR3 contains 12 residues. Between the trimmed V and J ends, which lost 7 bases and 7 bases, there was a span of 11 bases.